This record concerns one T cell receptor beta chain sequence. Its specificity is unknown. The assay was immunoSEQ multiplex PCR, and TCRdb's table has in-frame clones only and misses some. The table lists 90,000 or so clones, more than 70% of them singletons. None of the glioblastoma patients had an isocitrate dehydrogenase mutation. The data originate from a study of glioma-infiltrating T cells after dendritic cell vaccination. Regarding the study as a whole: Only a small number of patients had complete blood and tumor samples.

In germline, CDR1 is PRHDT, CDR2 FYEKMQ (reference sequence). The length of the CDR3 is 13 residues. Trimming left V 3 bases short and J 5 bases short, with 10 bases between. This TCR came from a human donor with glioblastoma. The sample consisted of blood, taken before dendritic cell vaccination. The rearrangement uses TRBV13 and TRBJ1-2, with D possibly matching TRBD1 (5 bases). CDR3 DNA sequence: TGTGCCAGCAGCTTCACCGGGGGGTATGGCTACACCTTC. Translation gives CASSFTGGYGYTF.